This T cell receptor beta chain comes out of a study of blood T cell repertoires in COVID-19. As for the study in general: There were acute and convalescent COVID-19 samples, and they came from the United States, Italy and Spain. T cells, B-cell-depleted T cells, or PBMCs provided the cDNA or gDNA that served as material.

This clone was seen just once. Authors' analysis steps: Amplifying reference gene primers gave estimates of nucleated cell counts. Sequencing was performed with immunoSEQ multiplex PCR; in TCRdb, only in-frame clones are kept and a portion is missing. Clone size and the V and J calls come from that table; the DNA yielded D and trimming. The repertoire holds about 250,000 clones, 88% seen once, with around 1.5% in the top ten. V shed 0 bases, J shed 0 bases, and the junction held 13 bases outside the gene matches. The CDR3 runs 19 residues. Germline lookup yields CDR1 SGHNT and CDR2 YYREEE (reference sequence).

Material: peripheral blood. The origin of this receptor is a man older than 75 with acute or convalescent COVID-19. V is TRBV5-4 and J is TRBJ2-3; 7 nucleotides align to TRBD2. DNA of the CDR3: TGTGCCAGCAGCTTGGGTGGGAGCGGGAACTCGTTTAGCACAGATACGCAGTATTTT. Protein: CASSLGGSGNSFSTDTQYF. The whole variable domain, remainder taken from reference TRBV5-4 and TRBJ2-3, is ETGVTQSPTHLIKTRGQQVTLRCSSQSGHNTVSWYQQALGQGPQFIFQYYREEENGRGNFPPRFSGLQFPNYSSELNVNALELDDSALYLCASSLGGSGNSFSTDTQYFGPGTRLTVL.